Listed below are T cell receptor beta chains from one sample, sequenced in a study of blood T cell repertoires in COVID-19. Measured with immunoSEQ multiplex PCR; TCRdb has only the in-frame clones, and not every one. In the table there are some 170,000 clones, about 88% of which are singletons. Sequencing was carried out using PBMCs or T cells enriched from blood (not recorded which). The receptors originated from a human donor with acute COVID-19. The donor label of this sample is uncertain. CDR3s include the opening cysteine and the closing phenylalanine or tryptophan. A D gene is named only where the DNA matches it firmly. Part of the rows lack a size; the others show once, few, many or a class for expanded clones.

v_call: TRBV7-9
d_call: TRBD1
j_call: TRBJ1-6
cdr3_length: 16
clone_size: .
cdr3_nt: TGTGCCAGCAGCTTAGGACAGGGGGCGATCGGTTCACCCCTCCACTTT
cdr3_aa: CASSLGQGAIGSPLHF

v_call: TRBV4-1
d_call: .
j_call: TRBJ1-6
cdr3_length: 15
clone_size: .
cdr3_nt: TGCGCCAGCAGCCAACCGAGGACTGTTAATTCACCCCTCCACTTT
cdr3_aa: CASSQPRTVNSPLHF

v_call: TRBV19
d_call: .
j_call: TRBJ2-1
cdr3_length: 15
clone_size: .
cdr3_nt: TGTGCCAGTAGTATAGCGGGGGAATTCTACAATGAGCAGTTCTTC
cdr3_aa: CASSIAGEFYNEQFF

v_call: TRBV6-5
d_call: .
j_call: TRBJ2-5
cdr3_length: 12
clone_size: .
cdr3_nt: TGTGCCAGCTCCCGGGGAGGAGAGACCCAGTACTTC
cdr3_aa: CASSRGGETQYF

v_call: TRBV19
d_call: .
j_call: TRBJ1-1
cdr3_length: 15
clone_size: once
cdr3_nt: TGTGCCAGTAGAGTAGCAGGGGCGGCGAACACTGAAGCTTTCTTT
cdr3_aa: CASRVAGAANTEAFF

v_call: TRBV5-1
d_call: TRBD1
j_call: TRBJ2-7
cdr3_length: 16
clone_size: once
cdr3_nt: TGCGCCAGCAGCTTGGATCTGGGACAGGGGTCGGATGAGCAGTACTTC
cdr3_aa: CASSLDLGQGSDEQYF

v_call: TRBV29-1
d_call: TRBD2
j_call: TRBJ2-3
cdr3_length: 12
clone_size: .
cdr3_nt: TGCAGCGCGAATGCGGGGGGCGATACGCAGTATTTT
cdr3_aa: CSANAGGDTQYF

v_call: TRBV5-1
d_call: TRBD1
j_call: TRBJ2-5
cdr3_length: 13
clone_size: once
cdr3_nt: TGCGCCAGCAGCTTCCAGGGGGCCGAGACCCAGTACTTC
cdr3_aa: CASSFQGAETQYF

v_call: TRBV10-3
d_call: .
j_call: TRBJ2-2
cdr3_length: 15
clone_size: .
cdr3_nt: TGTGCCATCAGTGGATACGGGGGTCCCACCGGGGAGCTGTTTTTT
cdr3_aa: CAISGYGGPTGELFF

v_call: TRBV24-1
d_call: .
j_call: TRBJ2-3
cdr3_length: 14
clone_size: .
cdr3_nt: TGTGCCACCAGCCCGAGGGGGAGCACAGATACGCAGTATTTT
cdr3_aa: CATSPRGSTDTQYF

v_call: TRBV28
d_call: .
j_call: TRBJ2-7
cdr3_length: 15
clone_size: .
cdr3_nt: TGTGCCAGCAGTAACTCCCGGGACAAACCCTACGAGCAGTACTTC
cdr3_aa: CASSNSRDKPYEQYF

v_call: TRBV27
d_call: .
j_call: TRBJ2-1
cdr3_length: 16
clone_size: .
cdr3_nt: TGTGCCAGCAGTTTCGCTCAACCCGGGACCTACAATGAGCAGTTCTTC
cdr3_aa: CASSFAQPGTYNEQFF

v_call: TRBV6-2/TRBV6-3
d_call: .
j_call: TRBJ2-7
cdr3_length: 14
clone_size: .
cdr3_nt: TGTGCCAGCAGTAGACTCACAGGGCCCCACGAGCAGTACTTC
cdr3_aa: CASSRLTGPHEQYF

v_call: TRBV11-2
d_call: TRBD1
j_call: TRBJ2-7
cdr3_length: 15
clone_size: .
cdr3_nt: TGTGCCAGCAGCTTAGGTACGGACAGGACCTACGAGCAGTACTTC
cdr3_aa: CASSLGTDRTYEQYF

v_call: TRBV29-1
d_call: .
j_call: TRBJ2-7
cdr3_length: 11
clone_size: .
cdr3_nt: TGCAGCGTGGGACTCCCCCTCGAGCAGTACTTC
cdr3_aa: CSVGLPLEQYF

v_call: TRBV30
d_call: TRBD2
j_call: TRBJ2-1
cdr3_length: 19
clone_size: .
cdr3_nt: TGTGCCTGGAGGGCGGGACAGCTCGGACTAGCGGGGATTTACAATGAGCAGTTCTTC
cdr3_aa: CAWRAGQLGLAGIYNEQFF

v_call: TRBV6-1
d_call: .
j_call: TRBJ1-2
cdr3_length: 13
clone_size: few
cdr3_nt: TGTGCCAGCAGTGACGGGATTTACTTTGGCTACACCTTC
cdr3_aa: CASSDGIYFGYTF

v_call: TRBV24-1
d_call: TRBD1
j_call: TRBJ1-1
cdr3_length: 15
clone_size: once
cdr3_nt: TGTGCCACCAGTGAGGGGGGCAGGGGGTGGACTGAAGCTTTCTTT
cdr3_aa: CATSEGGRGWTEAFF

v_call: TRBV11-2
d_call: .
j_call: TRBJ1-5
cdr3_length: 14
clone_size: .
cdr3_nt: TGTGCCAGCAGCCTGGGACTCAGCAATCAGCCCCAGCATTTT
cdr3_aa: CASSLGLSNQPQHF

v_call: TRBV7-2
d_call: .
j_call: TRBJ2-2
cdr3_length: 15
clone_size: few
cdr3_nt: TGTGCCAGCAGCTCCGGACTCAGTAACACCGGGGAGCTGTTTTTT
cdr3_aa: CASSSGLSNTGELFF

v_call: TRBV6-5
d_call: TRBD1
j_call: TRBJ1-2
cdr3_length: 14
clone_size: .
cdr3_nt: TGTGCCAGCAGTTACGCGGGACAGGGTTATGGCTACACCTTC
cdr3_aa: CASSYAGQGYGYTF

v_call: TRBV6-5
d_call: .
j_call: TRBJ1-1
cdr3_length: 12
clone_size: few
cdr3_nt: TGTGCCAGCAGCCGCAGGGAAACTGAAGCTTTCTTT
cdr3_aa: CASSRRETEAFF

v_call: TRBV11-3
d_call: .
j_call: TRBJ2-1
cdr3_length: 16
clone_size: .
cdr3_nt: TGTGCCAGCAGCTCCTTCGGTGCGGGGGCCAACAATGAGCAGTTCTTC
cdr3_aa: CASSSFGAGANNEQFF

v_call: TRBV19
d_call: TRBD2
j_call: TRBJ2-3
cdr3_length: 15
clone_size: .
cdr3_nt: TGTGCCAGTAAAGTGGGGACTAGCGGGGCAGATACGCAGTATTTT
cdr3_aa: CASKVGTSGADTQYF

v_call: TRBV29-1
d_call: .
j_call: TRBJ2-7
cdr3_length: 14
clone_size: .
cdr3_nt: TGCAGCCAAACGTGGGGACAACCAATCTACGAGCAGTACTTC
cdr3_aa: CSQTWGQPIYEQYF

v_call: TRBV3-1/TRBV3-2
d_call: TRBD1
j_call: TRBJ1-3
cdr3_length: 14
clone_size: .
cdr3_nt: TGTGCCAGCAGCCAACAGGGGGTCGGAAACACCATATATTTT
cdr3_aa: CASSQQGVGNTIYF

v_call: TRBV5-1
d_call: TRBD2
j_call: TRBJ2-3
cdr3_length: 16
clone_size: .
cdr3_nt: TGCGCCAGCAGCTTGGCCTTAGCGGGGGACACAGATACGCAGTATTTT
cdr3_aa: CASSLALAGDTDTQYF

v_call: TRBV7-2
d_call: TRBD1
j_call: TRBJ1-1
cdr3_length: 16
clone_size: once
cdr3_nt: TGTGCCAGCAGCCCCCGGGACAGGGGGTTGGACACTGAAGCTTTCTTT
cdr3_aa: CASSPRDRGLDTEAFF

v_call: TRBV18
d_call: .
j_call: TRBJ2-7
cdr3_length: 12
clone_size: .
cdr3_nt: TGTGCCAGCTCACGGGGGGCCTACGAGCAGTACTTC
cdr3_aa: CASSRGAYEQYF

v_call: TRBV5-1
d_call: .
j_call: TRBJ2-7
cdr3_length: 13
clone_size: .
cdr3_nt: TGCGCCAGCAGACAGGGCAACTCCTACGAGCAGTACTTC
cdr3_aa: CASRQGNSYEQYF